These 30 T cell receptor beta chains came from one sample sequenced in a study of shared clonotypes between healthy human individuals. The protocol was immunoSEQ multiplex PCR, while the TCRdb copy is restricted to in-frame clones and leaves out a portion. Of 450,000 to 550,000 clones detected, 60% to 85% appear once; the ten largest clones hold 10% to 15%. Sample: PBMCs. The receptor set was obtained from a woman in her forties in good health. Some clones in this sample may be carry-over from other donors' samples.

V is TRBV5-6 and J is TRBJ2-3; D is possibly TRBD2 (6 bases). CDR3 length: 15 residues. CDR1 SGHDT and CDR2 YYEEEE come from the germline V gene. V dropped 6 bases and J dropped 1 base, with 15 bases sitting between them. This chain's CDR3 is CASNLQGGGTDTQYF. In DNA form, the CDR3 reads TGTGCCAGCAACCTCCAGGGAGGTGGCACAGATACGCAGTATTTT.

This clone was seen more than once but under ten times. V and J are TRBV4-2 and TRBJ2-5; D is possibly TRBD1 or TRBD2 (6 bases each). CDR1 LGHNA and CDR2 YNFKEQ come from the germline V gene. V lost 1 base and J lost 2, with 11 bases in between. The CDR3 has 15 amino acids. The CDR3 reads CASSQGGAAQETQYF. DNA of the CDR3: TGTGCCAGCAGCCAAGGGGGGGCGGCACAAGAGACCCAGTACTTC.

Details on this clone: The same CDR3 can be traced to other DNA sequences in this sample. This chain joins TRBV5-1 and TRBJ2-1; no clear D. CDR1 is SGHRS and CDR2 is YFSETQ in the germline V gene. This CDR3 spans 15 amino acids. The germline V and J ends were trimmed by 0 bases and 0 bases, with 7 bases remaining between them. The CDR3 nucleotides read TGCGCCAGCAGCTTGGAGGGCTACTCCTACAATGAGCAGTTCTTC. This sequence encodes CASSLEGYSYNEQFF.

The V call is TRBV7-9, the J call TRBJ2-7; perhaps D is TRBD1 or TRBD2 (7 bases each). The CDR3 spans 16 residues. In germline, CDR1 is SEHNR, CDR2 FQNEAQ (reference sequence). V lost 5 bases and J lost 3, with 20 bases in between. CDR3 in amino acids: CASSPTTGRGLYEQYF. CDR3 nucleotides: TGTGCCAGCAGCCCAACTACAGGGAGGGGGCTCTACGAGCAGTACTTC.

The chain has TRBV27 and TRBJ1-4; a weak D match, TRBD1 (5 bases). The V and J ends lost 2 bases and 3 bases respectively, with 10 bases between them. CDR3 length: 15 amino acids. The germline V gene encodes CDR1 MNHEY and CDR2 SMNVEV (reference sequence). The CDR3: CASSLGGGANEKLFF. The CDR3 bases are TGTGCCAGCAGTTTAGGCGGGGGAGCTAATGAAAAACTGTTTTTT.

The gene calls are TRBV4-1 and TRBJ2-2; D could derive from TRBD1 or TRBD2 (5 bases each). The germline V gene encodes CDR1 MGHRA and CDR2 YSYEKL. V was pared by 1 base and J by 5 bases, with 14 bases between. CDR3 length: 16 residues. CDR3 in DNA: TGCGCCAGCAGCCAAGGATCAGGGAGAAGGACCGGGGAGCTGTTTTTT. Amino acid sequence: CASSQGSGRRTGELFF.

Written as DNA, the CDR3 is TGTGCCAGTAGCAACAGGTACGAGCAGTACTTC. Protein: CASSNRYEQYF. The chain links TRBV19 to TRBJ2-7; a possible D gene is TRBD1 (5 bases). CDR1 and CDR2 from the germline V gene are LNHDA and SQIVND (reference sequence). Trimming took 6 bases from V and 4 from J, leaving 7 bases between them. CDR3 size: 11 residues.

The V call is TRBV4-3, the J call TRBJ1-2; tentatively, D is TRBD1 (5 bases). Between the trimmed V and J ends, which lost 11 bases and 8 bases, there was a span of 24 bases. Germline V gene lookup returns CDR1 LGHNA and CDR2 YSLEER. This CDR3 region has 14 residues. The CDR3 loop is CAPLPRTGGGGYTF. The CDR3 coding sequence is TGCGCCCCACTCCCCCGGACCGGCGGGGGAGGCTACACCTTC.

The chain is built from TRBV18 and TRBJ1-2, with a possible D match to TRBD1 (5 bases). Trimming shortened V by 0 bases and J by 8 bases, and 10 bases separated the two germline ends. The V gene's germline CDR1 is KGHSH and CDR2 LQKENI. The CDR3 runs to 13 residues. The CDR3: CASSPPGTSGYTF. CDR3 DNA: TGTGCCAGCTCACCACCAGGGACCTCCGGCTACACCTTC.

This clone showed up just a few times. The CDR3 reads CASSEGSNNEQFF. CDR3 DNA: TGTGCCAGCAGTGAAGGGAGCAACAATGAGCAGTTCTTC. The chain combines TRBV6-1 with TRBJ2-1, with no clear D. The CDR3 runs 13 residues. Germline V CDR1 and CDR2: MNHNS, SASEGT. Trimming removed 1 base from V and 5 bases from J, with 6 bases in between.

This clone was seen only a few times. The genes are TRBV19 and TRBJ2-3; D perhaps matches TRBD1 (6 bases). Germline V gives CDR1 LNHDA, CDR2 SQIVND (reference sequence). CDR3 length equals 16 residues. V was shortened by 6 bases and J by 8 bases, with 24 bases between the two germline ends. The DNA of the CDR3 is TGTGCCAGTAGGAAGTTGGGGGCAGGGAATATTGGTACGCAGTATTTT. Translated: CASRKLGAGNIGTQYF.

V and J are TRBV2 and TRBJ2-1; weak D call: TRBD2 (5 bases). The CDR3 sequence is 15 residues long. The germline V gene has CDR1 SNHLY and CDR2 FYNNEI. With 4 bases removed from V and 0 bases from J, the gap between germline ends came to 10 bases. This chain's CDR3 is CASSVRESSYNEQFF. CDR3 nucleotide sequence: TGTGCCAGCAGTGTGAGGGAGAGCTCCTACAATGAGCAGTTCTTC.

CDR3 nucleotide sequence: TGTGCCAGCAGCCTCACCATGGCTGGAGAGCAGTACTTC. Its translation: CASSLTMAGEQYF. V and J are TRBV9 and TRBJ2-7; unclear D gene. This CDR3 is built from 13 residues. Trimming stripped 4 bases from V and 7 bases from J, with 15 bases between. From germline, CDR1 is SGDLS and CDR2 YYNGEE.

This CDR3 is CASSAGTSGRAVETQYF. The CDR3 DNA follows: TGCGCCAGCAGCGCCGGGACTAGCGGGAGGGCCGTTGAGACCCAGTACTTC. The rearrangement links TRBV5-1 to TRBJ2-5, with TRBD2 matching 16 bases. This CDR3 spans 17 amino acids. The germline CDR1 and CDR2 sequences are SGHRS and YFSETQ. Unmatched junction bases numbered 8, after V lost 4 bases and J lost 5 bases.

V and J are TRBV7-3 and TRBJ1-1; D gene unclear. The length of the CDR3 is 13 residues. Germline CDR1 is SGHTA and CDR2 is FQGTGA. Trimming removed 3 bases at V and 0 bases at J, with 5 bases between. The CDR3 loop is CASSFAVNTEAFF. The CDR3, as DNA: TGTGCCAGCAGCTTTGCTGTGAACACTGAAGCTTTCTTT.

This clone was seen more than once but under ten times. The chain joins TRBV10-2 to TRBJ2-1; TRBD2 matches at 10 bases. CDR1 WSHSY and CDR2 SAAADI come from the germline V gene. J was trimmed by 12 bases and V by 6 bases; bases with no gene match: 11. This CDR3 region has 14 residues. The CDR3 DNA follows: TGCGCCAGCAGGACTAGCGGGTCACTCGGAGGGCAGTTCTTC. Translation gives CASRTSGSLGGQFF.

The rearrangement uses TRBV18 and TRBJ2-7; possibly TRBD2 for D (5 bases). The germline V gene encodes CDR1 KGHSH and CDR2 LQKENI. The CDR3 runs to 12 residues. V was shortened by 1 base and J by 4 bases, with 5 bases between the two germline ends. The CDR3 region is CASSPREYEQYF. In nucleotides, the CDR3 is TGTGCCAGCTCACCACGGGAGTACGAGCAGTACTTC.

J is TRBJ1-5 and V is TRBV11-2, with D possibly being TRBD1 (5 bases). The CDR3 covers 12 residues. Germline V gene sequence: CDR1 SGHAT, CDR2 FQNNGV. V was cut by 5 bases and J by 9 bases, with 11 bases left in between. DNA of the CDR3: TGTGCCAGCAGCCCCCCCGGGGGGCCCCAGCATTTT. Protein sequence: CASSPPGGPQHF. Full variable domain (rest looked up from reference TRBV11-2 and TRBJ1-5): EAGVAQSPRYKIIEKRQSVAFWCNPISGHATLYWYQQILGQGPKLLIQFQNNGVVDDSQLPKDRFSAERLKGVDSTLKIQPAKLEDSAVYLCASSPPGGPQHFGDGTRLSIL.

A single count supports this clone. This rearrangement joins TRBV10-3 to TRBJ2-7, with 10 bases that match TRBD2. This CDR3 has 16 residues. With V trimmed by 2 bases and J by 1 base, 5 bases remained unmatched. The germline gives CDR1 ENHRY, CDR2 SYGVKD. The CDR3 loop reads CAISERILAGSYEQYF. The CDR3 DNA follows: TGTGCCATCAGTGAGAGGATACTAGCGGGGTCCTACGAGCAGTACTTC.

In this sample, this clone turned up a few times. The rearrangement uses TRBV6-4 and TRBJ2-5; TRBD1 aligns across 7 bases. The CDR3 is made up of 18 amino acids. The germline V gene encodes CDR1 MRHNA and CDR2 SNTAGT. Losses at the gene ends were 2 bases for V and 2 bases for J; bases not matched to a gene: 14. The chain's CDR3 is CASSDEGPFGRGQETQYF. As DNA, the CDR3 is TGTGCCAGCAGTGACGAGGGGCCCTTTGGCAGGGGGCAAGAGACCCAGTACTTC.

The chain employs TRBV12-1 and TRBJ2-3; whether TRBD2, the table's D call, matches the DNA was not checked. TRBV12-1 has pseudogene status. The length of the CDR3 is 18 residues. CDR3 region: CASVGNERDPTSTDTQYF. In nucleotides, the CDR3 is TGTGCCTCAGTGGGGAACGAGCGGGATCCCACTAGCACAGATACGCAGTATTTT.

This clone was detected only a few times. V usage is TRBV7-3 and J usage is TRBJ2-2, with D tentatively TRBD2 (5 bases). Germline V gives CDR1 SGHTA, CDR2 FQGTGA. There are 13 residues in the CDR3. The V gene lost 8 bases and the J gene lost 4 bases, with 11 bases spanning the gap. CDR3 loop: CASGELVTGELFF. The DNA of the CDR3 is TGTGCCAGCGGAGAACTAGTCACCGGGGAGCTGTTTTTT. Full variable domain (outside the CDR3, taken from reference TRBV7-3 and TRBJ2-2): GAGVSQTPSNKVTEKGKYVELRCDPISGHTALYWYRQSLGQGPEFLIYFQGTGAADDSGLPNDRFFAVRPEGSVSTLKIQRTERGDSAVYLCASGELVTGELFFGEGSRLTVL.

The rearrangement joins TRBV7-9 to TRBJ2-5; possibly TRBD1 for D (6 bases). Trimming pared 2 bases from V and 7 bases from J, leaving 20 bases between. In germline, CDR1 is SEHNR, CDR2 FQNEAQ (reference sequence). The CDR3 consists of 16 residues. The CDR3 spells CASSLRQGRSVGTQYF. The CDR3 bases are TGTGCCAGCAGCTTACGCCAGGGGCGAAGCGTTGGGACCCAGTACTTC. The whole variable domain, remainder taken from reference TRBV7-9 and TRBJ2-5, is DTGVSQNPRHKITKRGQNVTFRCDPISEHNRLYWYRQTLGQGPEFLTYFQNEAQLEKSRLLSDRFSAERPKGSFSTLEIQRTEQGDSAMYLCASSLRQGRSVGTQYFGPGTRLLVL.

This chain uses TRBV14 with TRBJ2-1; 9 bases are a match to TRBD2. The junction had 5 bases not matched to a gene; V was cut back by 3 bases and J by 2 bases. There are 16 residues in the CDR3. Germline V gene lookup returns CDR1 SGHDN and CDR2 FVKESK. In DNA form, the CDR3 reads TGTGCCAGCAGCCAGGGGCCTAGCGGGACCTACAATGAGCAGTTCTTC. It encodes CASSQGPSGTYNEQFF.

V usage is TRBV28 and J usage is TRBJ2-2; weak D call: TRBD2 (5 bases). Trimming shortened V by 3 bases and J by 6 bases, and 17 bases separated the two germline ends. The CDR3 length is 16 residues. The germline V gene has CDR1 MDHEN and CDR2 SYDVKM. The CDR3 DNA follows: TGTGCCAGCAGTTTGGGTACTAGTGTTGGTCCCGGGGAGCTGTTTTTT. Protein product: CASSLGTSVGPGELFF.

This clone was seen only a few times. CDR3 protein: CASSASGRGDTQYF. The CDR3 DNA follows: TGTGCCAGCAGCGCTAGCGGGAGGGGGGATACGCAGTATTTT. The chain joins TRBV7-9 to TRBJ2-3; 12 bases line up with TRBD2. From germline, CDR1 is SEHNR and CDR2 FQNEAQ (reference sequence). J gave up 6 bases and V 5 bases, and 3 bases lay outside the gene matches. The CDR3 has 14 residues. Based on the CDR3 plus reference TRBV7-9 and TRBJ2-3, the full variable domain is DTGVSQNPRHKITKRGQNVTFRCDPISEHNRLYWYRQTLGQGPEFLTYFQNEAQLEKSRLLSDRFSAERPKGSFSTLEIQRTEQGDSAMYLCASSASGRGDTQYFGPGTRLTVL.

The chain has TRBV19 and TRBJ2-1; 10 bases are shared with TRBD2. The junction had 3 bases not matched to a gene; V was cut back by 2 bases and J by 5 bases. This CDR3 contains 15 residues. Per germline, CDR1 LNHDA and CDR2 SQIVND (reference sequence). In DNA form, the CDR3 reads TGTGCCAGTAGTATATCTAGCGGGAGACACAATGAGCAGTTCTTC. This encodes CASSISSGRHNEQFF.

This chain connects TRBV19 to TRBJ2-3, with D possibly TRBD1 on 6 matching bases. The V end lost 6 bases, the J end lost 1 base, and 14 bases lay between the germline ends. This CDR3 is 15 amino acids long. The germline CDR1 and CDR2 sequences are LNHDA and SQIVND (reference sequence). CDR3 nucleotide sequence: TGTGCCAGTAGGACACAGGGTGAAGGCACAGATACGCAGTATTTT. Amino acids: CASRTQGEGTDTQYF.

Only one count was recorded for this clone. This chain connects TRBV5-1 to TRBJ1-2, with 8 bases that match TRBD1. With 4 bases clipped from V and 3 bases from J, the junction kept 5 bases outside the gene matches. The CDR3 sequence is 14 residues long. The germline V gene has CDR1 SGHRS and CDR2 YFSETQ. The CDR3 region is CASSGGQDYYGYTF. Written as DNA, the CDR3 is TGCGCCAGCAGCGGGGGACAGGACTACTATGGCTACACCTTC.

This chain links TRBV27 with TRBJ2-5; D gene uncertain. Trimming removed 6 bases at V and 5 bases at J, with 7 bases between. CDR3 length equals 11 residues. Germline values: CDR1 MNHEY, CDR2 SMNVEV (reference sequence). The CDR3 sequence: CASRLGETQYF. DNA of the CDR3: TGTGCCAGCAGGCTCGGGGAGACCCAGTACTTC.